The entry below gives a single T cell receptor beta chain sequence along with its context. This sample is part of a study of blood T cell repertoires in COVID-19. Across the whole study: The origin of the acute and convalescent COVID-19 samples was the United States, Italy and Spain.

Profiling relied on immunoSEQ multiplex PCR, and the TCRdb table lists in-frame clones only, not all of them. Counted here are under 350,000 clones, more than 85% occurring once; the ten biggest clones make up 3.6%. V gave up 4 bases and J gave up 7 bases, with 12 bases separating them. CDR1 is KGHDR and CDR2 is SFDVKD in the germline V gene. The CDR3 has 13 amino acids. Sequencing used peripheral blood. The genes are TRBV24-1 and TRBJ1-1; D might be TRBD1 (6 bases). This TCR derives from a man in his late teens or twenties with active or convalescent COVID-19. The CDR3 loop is CATSDPDRFEAFF. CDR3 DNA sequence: TGTGCCACCAGTGACCCCGACAGGTTTGAAGCTTTCTTT.